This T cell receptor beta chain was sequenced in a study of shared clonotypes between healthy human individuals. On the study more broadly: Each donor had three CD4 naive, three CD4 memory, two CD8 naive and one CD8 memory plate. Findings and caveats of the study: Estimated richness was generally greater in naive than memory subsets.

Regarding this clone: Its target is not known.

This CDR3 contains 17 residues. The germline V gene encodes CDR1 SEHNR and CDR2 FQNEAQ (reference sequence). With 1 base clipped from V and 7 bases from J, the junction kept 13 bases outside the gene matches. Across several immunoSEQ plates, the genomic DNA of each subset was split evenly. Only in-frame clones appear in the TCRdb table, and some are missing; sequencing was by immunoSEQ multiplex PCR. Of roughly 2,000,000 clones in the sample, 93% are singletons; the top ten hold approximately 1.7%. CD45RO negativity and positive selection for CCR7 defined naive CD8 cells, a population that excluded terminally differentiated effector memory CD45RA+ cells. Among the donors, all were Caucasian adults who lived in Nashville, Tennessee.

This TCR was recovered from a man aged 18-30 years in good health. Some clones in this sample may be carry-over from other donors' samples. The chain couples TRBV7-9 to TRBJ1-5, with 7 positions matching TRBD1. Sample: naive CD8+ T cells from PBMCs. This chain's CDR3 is CASSLERIGGREQPQHF. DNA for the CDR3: TGTGCCAGCAGCTTAGAAAGAATAGGGGGCCGAGAACAGCCCCAGCATTTT.